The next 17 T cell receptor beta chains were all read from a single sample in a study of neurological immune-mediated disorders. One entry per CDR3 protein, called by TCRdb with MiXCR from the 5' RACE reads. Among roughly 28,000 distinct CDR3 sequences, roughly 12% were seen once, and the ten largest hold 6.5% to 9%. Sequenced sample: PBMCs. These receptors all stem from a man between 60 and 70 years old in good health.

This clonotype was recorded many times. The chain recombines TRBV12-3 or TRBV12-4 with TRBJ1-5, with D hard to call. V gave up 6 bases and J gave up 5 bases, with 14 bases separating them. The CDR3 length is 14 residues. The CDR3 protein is CASSPEWEDQPQHF. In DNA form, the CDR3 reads TGTGCCAGCAGCCCTGAGTGGGAGGATCAGCCCCAGCATTTT.

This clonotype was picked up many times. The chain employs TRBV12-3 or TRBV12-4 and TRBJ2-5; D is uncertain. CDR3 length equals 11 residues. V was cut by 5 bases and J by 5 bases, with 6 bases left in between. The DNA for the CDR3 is TGTGCCAGCAGTATTCGGGAGACCCAGTACTTC. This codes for CASSIRETQYF.

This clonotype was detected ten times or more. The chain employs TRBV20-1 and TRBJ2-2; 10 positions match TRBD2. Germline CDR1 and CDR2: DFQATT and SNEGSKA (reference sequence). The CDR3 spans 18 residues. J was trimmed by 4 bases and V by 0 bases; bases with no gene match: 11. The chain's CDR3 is CSARDPLAGMPSTGELFF. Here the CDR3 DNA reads TGCAGTGCTAGAGATCCACTAGCGGGAATGCCGAGCACCGGGGAGCTGTTTTTT.

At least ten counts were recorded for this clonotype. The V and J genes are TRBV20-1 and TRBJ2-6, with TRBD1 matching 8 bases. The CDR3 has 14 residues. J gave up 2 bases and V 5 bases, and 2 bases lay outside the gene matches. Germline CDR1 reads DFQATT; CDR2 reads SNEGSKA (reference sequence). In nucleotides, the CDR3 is TGCAGTGCTCTACAGGGGGCTGGGGCCAACGTCCTGACTTTC. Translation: CSALQGAGANVLTF.

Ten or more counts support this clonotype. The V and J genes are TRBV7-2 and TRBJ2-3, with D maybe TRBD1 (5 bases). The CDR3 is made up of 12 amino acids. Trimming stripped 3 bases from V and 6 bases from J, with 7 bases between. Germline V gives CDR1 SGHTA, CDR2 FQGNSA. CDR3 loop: CASSFQGDTQYF. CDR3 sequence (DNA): TGTGCCAGCAGCTTTCAGGGCGATACGCAGTATTTT. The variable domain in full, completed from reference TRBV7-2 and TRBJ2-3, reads GAGVSQSPSNKVTEKGKDVELRCDPISGHTALYWYRQSLGQGLEFLIYFQGNSAPDKSGLPSDRFSAERTGGSVSTLTIQRTQQEDSAVYLCASSFQGDTQYFGPGTRLTVL.

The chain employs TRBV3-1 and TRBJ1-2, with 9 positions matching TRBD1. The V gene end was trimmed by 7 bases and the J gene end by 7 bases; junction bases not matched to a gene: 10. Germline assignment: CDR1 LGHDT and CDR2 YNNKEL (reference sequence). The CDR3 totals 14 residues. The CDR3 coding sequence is TGTGCCAGCACCTCCGCCACAGGGGGCTTTGGCTACACCTTC. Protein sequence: CASTSATGGFGYTF. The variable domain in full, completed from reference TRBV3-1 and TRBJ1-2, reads DTAVSQTPKYLVTQMGNDKSIKCEQNLGHDTMYWYKQDSKKFLKIMFSYNNKELIINETVPNRFSPKSPDKAHLNLHINSLELGDSAVYFCASTSATGGFGYTFGSGTRLTVV.

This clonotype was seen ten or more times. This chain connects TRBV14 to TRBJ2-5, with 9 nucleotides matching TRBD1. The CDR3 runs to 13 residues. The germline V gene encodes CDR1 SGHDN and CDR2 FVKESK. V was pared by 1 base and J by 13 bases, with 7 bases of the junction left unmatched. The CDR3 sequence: CASSQAGQGVSYF. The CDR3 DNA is TGTGCCAGCAGCCAAGCGGGACAGGGAGTATCGTACTTC.

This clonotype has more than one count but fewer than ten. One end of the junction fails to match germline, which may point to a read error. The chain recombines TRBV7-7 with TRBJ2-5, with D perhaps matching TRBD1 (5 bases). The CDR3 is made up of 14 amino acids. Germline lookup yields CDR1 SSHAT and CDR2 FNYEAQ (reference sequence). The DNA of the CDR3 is TGTGCTAGCAGCTTAGGGGTCCAGCAAGAGACCCAGTACTTC. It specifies CASSLGVQQETQYF.

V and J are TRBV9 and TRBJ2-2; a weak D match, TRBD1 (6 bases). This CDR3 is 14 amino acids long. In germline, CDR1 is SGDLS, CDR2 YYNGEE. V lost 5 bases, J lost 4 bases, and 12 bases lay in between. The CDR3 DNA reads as TGTGCCAGCAGATACCGGGACATCACCGGGGAGCTGTTTTTT. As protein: CASRYRDITGELFF.

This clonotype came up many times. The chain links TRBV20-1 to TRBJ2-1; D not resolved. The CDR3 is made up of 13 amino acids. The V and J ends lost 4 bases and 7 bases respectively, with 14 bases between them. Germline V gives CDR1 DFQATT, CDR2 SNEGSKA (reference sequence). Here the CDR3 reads CSANRAVGNEQFF. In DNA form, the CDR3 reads TGCAGTGCTAACCGGGCAGTCGGGAATGAGCAGTTCTTC.

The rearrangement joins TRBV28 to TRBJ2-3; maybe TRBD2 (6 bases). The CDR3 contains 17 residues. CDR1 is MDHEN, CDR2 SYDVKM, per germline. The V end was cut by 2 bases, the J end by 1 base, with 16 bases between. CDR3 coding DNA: TGTGCCAGCAGTTTAGGGACTTTAATAAGGGGCACAGATACGCAGTATTTT. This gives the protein CASSLGTLIRGTDTQYF.

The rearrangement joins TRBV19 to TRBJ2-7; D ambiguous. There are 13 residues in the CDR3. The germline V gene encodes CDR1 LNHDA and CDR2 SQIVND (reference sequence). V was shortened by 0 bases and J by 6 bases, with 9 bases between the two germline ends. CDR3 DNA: TGTGCCAGTAGTATAGATCCCACGACCGAGCAGTACTTC. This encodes CASSIDPTTEQYF.

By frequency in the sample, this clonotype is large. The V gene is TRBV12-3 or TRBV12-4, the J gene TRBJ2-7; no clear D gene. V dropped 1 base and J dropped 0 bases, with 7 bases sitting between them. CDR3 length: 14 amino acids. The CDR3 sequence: CASSLGPTSYEQYF. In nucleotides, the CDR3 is TGTGCCAGCAGTTTAGGTCCTACCTCCTACGAGCAGTACTTC.

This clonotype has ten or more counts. CDR3 sequence reads: CASSLVLVRGEFANTGELFF. DNA of the CDR3: TGTGCCAGCAGTTTAGTTTTAGTCAGGGGCGAGTTCGCGAACACCGGGGAGCTGTTTTTT. The chain has TRBV12-3 or TRBV12-4 and TRBJ2-2, with D possibly matching TRBD1 (6 bases). Trimming pared 1 base from V and 0 bases from J, leaving 21 bases between. This CDR3 is built from 20 residues.

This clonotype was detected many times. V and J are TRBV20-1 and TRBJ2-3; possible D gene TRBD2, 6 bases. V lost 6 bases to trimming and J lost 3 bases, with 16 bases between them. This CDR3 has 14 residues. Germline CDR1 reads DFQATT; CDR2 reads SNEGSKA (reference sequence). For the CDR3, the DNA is TGCAGTGCAGAGACAGCGGGCCTGACAGATACGCAGTATTTT. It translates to CSAETAGLTDTQYF.

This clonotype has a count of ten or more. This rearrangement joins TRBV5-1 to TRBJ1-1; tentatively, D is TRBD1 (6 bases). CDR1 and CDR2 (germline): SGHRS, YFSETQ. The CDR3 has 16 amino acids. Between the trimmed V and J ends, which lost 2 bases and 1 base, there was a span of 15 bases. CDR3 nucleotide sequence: TGCGCCAGCAGCTTTCGACCGACAGGCCAGAACACTGAAGCTTTCTTT. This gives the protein CASSFRPTGQNTEAFF.

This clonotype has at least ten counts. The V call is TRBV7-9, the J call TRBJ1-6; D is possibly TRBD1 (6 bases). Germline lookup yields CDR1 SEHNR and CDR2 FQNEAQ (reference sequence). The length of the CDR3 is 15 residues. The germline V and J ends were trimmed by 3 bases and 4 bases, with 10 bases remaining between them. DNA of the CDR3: TGTGCCAGCAGCTTCGAGACAGGTTATAATTCACCCCTCCACTTT. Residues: CASSFETGYNSPLHF.